This T cell receptor (beta chain) comes out of a study of vaccination effects on CD4 cells after COVID-19 (dated by TCRdb to between 2021 and 2023). Turning to the overall study: Across the study, the median time from the second dose to post-vaccine sampling was 72 days (range 14 to 241). In both COVID-19 convalescent patients and infection-naive vaccine recipients, the study compared SARS-CoV-2 spike-specific CD4+ TCR repertoires from before mRNA vaccination with those from after it. A total of some eleven COVID-19 convalescent patients and several SARS-CoV-2-naive healthy vaccine recipients were included in the full study. Cultures from other donors in the study were sequenced using the Oncomine TCR Beta short-read assay on an Illumina iSeq 100.

To identify antigen-specific CD4+ T cell clonotypes by their expansion, the ViraFEST assay first stimulated PBMC with viral peptide pools and then applied TCR sequencing. After around 11 days of culture, CD4+ T cells were isolated with the EasySep CD4+ T cell isolation kit. Each participant received two doses of an mRNA SARS-CoV-2 vaccine, either BNT162b2 or mRNA-1273. Healthy vaccine recipients had no prior SARS-CoV-2 infection, confirmed by negative nucleocapsid antibodies before and after vaccination. Under 2.5 million PBMC per well were cultured with 9 to 10 ug/ml peptides in IMDM containing roughly 5% human AB serum, approximately 9.1 IU/ml IL-2 and gentamicin. Half of the culture medium was replaced with fresh IL-2-containing medium on days 3 and 7. Each peptide stimulation condition was cultured in triplicate wells unless otherwise noted. Using Ficoll-Paque Plus gradient centrifugation, PBMC were separated from whole blood and then either used fresh or cryopreserved at -140C. The spike proteins of SARS-CoV-2 and of the common cold coronaviruses HCoV-NL63, HCoV-OC43 and HCoV-229E were spanned by overlapping peptide pools. The QIAamp micro DNA kit was used to extract genomic DNA from the cultured CD4+ T cells.

Turning to this clone: Which antigen it targets is not known. No quality values exist for individual bases; no much larger clone is one base distant.

The CDR3 numbers 11 residues from cysteine through valine. The entry retains the CDR3 DNA only, 33 bases that are in frame from base 1. CDR1 and CDR2 are drawn from the germline V gene: MRHNA, SNTAGT. The junction shows trimming of 5 bases on V and 5 bases on J, plus 7 bases between the germline ends. General study outcomes and caveats: Only a small number of convalescent patients were included, and no early post-infection timepoints were available, which limited the study. Clones induced by infection and clones induced by vaccination both contracted markedly at late timepoints after vaccination, which fits with T cell responses waning over time. In healthy vaccine recipients, vaccine-induced clones were almost all SARS-CoV-2 mono-reactive, with only 1 of 255 cross-reactive with common cold coronaviruses.

Library construction relied on the immunoSEQ multiplex PCR assay. DNA from the cultured, isolated CD4+ T cells was subjected to TCR beta CDR3 sequencing. Per the authors' processing: Non-productive TCR sequences were removed, reads were trimmed to the CDR3 region, and CDR3s of at least 7 amino acids were retained. The MANAFEST web app was used to pick out antigen-specific clonotypes by comparing their expansion in peptide wells with that in reference cultures. Positive clones required FDR<0.05 expansion versus reference and all other wells, odds ratio above 5, and frequency above 0.1% in two replicate wells. A clonotype was defined as cross-reactive if the clonotype was significantly expanded both in SARS-CoV-2 spike wells and in at least one common cold coronavirus spike condition. Levenshtein distance calculated with the stringdist R package was used to assess CDR3 similarity, and unrooted trees were constructed with ape in R 3.6.1. TCRdb holds this immuneACCESS table with in-frame rearrangements only. Some clones are missing; in checked studies, unresolved V genes explain under half, and the rest has no known cause. V and J calls plus clone size are reproduced from that table; the DNA served to infer D and trimming. The table for this sample lists 65,000 to 75,000 clones; 70% to 75% of them were counted only once. Roughly 1.5% of the sample belongs to the ten largest clones.

The TCR originated in a human donor who received a COVID-19 vaccine. Here the sequenced sample was CD4+ T cells from PBMCs cultured with HCoV-229E spike peptides, taken after COVID-19 vaccination. Explained via the paper, the cell subset or site label denotes: HCoV-229E spike overlapping peptide pool stimulation. The rearranged chain carries TRBV6-4 and TRBJ2-7; the D gene assignment is ambiguous. DNA sequence: TGTGCCAGCAGTCAGGATAACGAGCAGTACGTC. Its coded protein is CASSQDNEQYV.